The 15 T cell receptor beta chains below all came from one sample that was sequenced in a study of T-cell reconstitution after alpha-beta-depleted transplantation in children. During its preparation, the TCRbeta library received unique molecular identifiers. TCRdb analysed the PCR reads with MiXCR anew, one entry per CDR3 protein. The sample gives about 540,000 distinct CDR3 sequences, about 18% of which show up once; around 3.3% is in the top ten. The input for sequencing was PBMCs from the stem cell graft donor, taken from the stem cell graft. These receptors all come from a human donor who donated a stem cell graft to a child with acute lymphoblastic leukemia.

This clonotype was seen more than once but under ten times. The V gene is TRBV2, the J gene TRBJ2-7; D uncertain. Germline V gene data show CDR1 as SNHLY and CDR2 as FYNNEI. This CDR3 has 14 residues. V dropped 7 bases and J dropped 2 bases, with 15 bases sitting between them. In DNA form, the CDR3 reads TGTGCCAGCACCCCCCCTCCTATTCCCTACGAGCAGTACTTC. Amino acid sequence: CASTPPPIPYEQYF.

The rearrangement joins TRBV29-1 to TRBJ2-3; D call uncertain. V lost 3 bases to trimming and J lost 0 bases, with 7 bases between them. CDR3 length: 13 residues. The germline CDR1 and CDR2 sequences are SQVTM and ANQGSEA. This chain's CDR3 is CSVDSHSTDTQYF. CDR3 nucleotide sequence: TGCAGCGTTGACTCCCATAGCACAGATACGCAGTATTTT.

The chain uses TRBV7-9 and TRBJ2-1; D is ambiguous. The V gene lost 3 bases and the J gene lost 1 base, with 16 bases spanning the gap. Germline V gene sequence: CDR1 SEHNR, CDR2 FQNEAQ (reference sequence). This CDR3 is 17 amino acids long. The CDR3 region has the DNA TGTGCCAGCAGCTTCCAGACGCGATTGGGGTCCTACAATGAGCAGTTCTTC. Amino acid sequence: CASSFQTRLGSYNEQFF.

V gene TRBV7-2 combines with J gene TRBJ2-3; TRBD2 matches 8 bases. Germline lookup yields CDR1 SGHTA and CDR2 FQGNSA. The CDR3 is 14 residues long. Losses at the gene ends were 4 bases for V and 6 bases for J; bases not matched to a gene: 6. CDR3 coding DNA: TGTGCCAGCAGCTCTTTAACTAGCGGCGATACGCAGTATTTT. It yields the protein CASSSLTSGDTQYF.

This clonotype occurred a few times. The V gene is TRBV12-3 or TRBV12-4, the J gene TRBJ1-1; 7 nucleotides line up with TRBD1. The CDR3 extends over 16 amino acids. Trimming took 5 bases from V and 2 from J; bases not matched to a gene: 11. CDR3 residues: CASSQRSGGVNTEAFF. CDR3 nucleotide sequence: TGTGCCAGCAGTCAAAGGTCAGGGGGGGTCAACACTGAAGCTTTCTTT.

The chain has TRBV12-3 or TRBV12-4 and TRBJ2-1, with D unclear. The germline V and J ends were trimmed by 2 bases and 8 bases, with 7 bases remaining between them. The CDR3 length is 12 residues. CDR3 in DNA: TGTGCCAGCAGTTTATCTCCCTATGAGCAGTTCTTC. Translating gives CASSLSPYEQFF.

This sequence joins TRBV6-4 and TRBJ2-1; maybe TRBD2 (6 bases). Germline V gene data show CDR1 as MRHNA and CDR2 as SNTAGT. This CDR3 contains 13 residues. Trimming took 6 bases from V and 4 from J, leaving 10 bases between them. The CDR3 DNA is TGTGCCAGCAGGCGGACTATTTACAATGAGCAGTTCTTC. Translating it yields CASRRTIYNEQFF.

CDR3 loop: CASSPRQGRGNEQFF. For the CDR3, the DNA is TGTGCCAGCAGTCCACGACAGGGTCGGGGCAATGAGCAGTTCTTC. The genes are TRBV6-1 and TRBJ2-1, with 7 nucleotides matching TRBD1. There are 15 residues in the CDR3. CDR1 and CDR2 (germline): MNHNS, SASEGT. V was clipped by 5 bases and J by 6 bases; unmatched bases: 10.

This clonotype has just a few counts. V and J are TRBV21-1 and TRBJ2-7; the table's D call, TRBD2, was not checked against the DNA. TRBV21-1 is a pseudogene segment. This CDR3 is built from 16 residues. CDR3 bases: TGTGCCAGCAGCAAAGCGCCGAGGGTCCCTTCGTACGAGCAGTACTTC. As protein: CASSKAPRVPSYEQYF.

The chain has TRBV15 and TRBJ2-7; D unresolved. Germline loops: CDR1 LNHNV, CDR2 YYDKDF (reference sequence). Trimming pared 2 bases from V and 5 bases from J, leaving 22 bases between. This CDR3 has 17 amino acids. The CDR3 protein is CATSRQGMTGNKDEQYF. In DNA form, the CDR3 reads TGTGCCACCAGCAGACAAGGGATGACCGGTAATAAAGACGAGCAGTACTTC.

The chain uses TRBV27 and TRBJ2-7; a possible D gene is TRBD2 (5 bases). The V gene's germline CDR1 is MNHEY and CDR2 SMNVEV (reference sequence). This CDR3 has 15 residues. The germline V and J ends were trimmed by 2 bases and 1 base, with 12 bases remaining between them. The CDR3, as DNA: TGTGCCAGCAGTTTAGAGGGCAGCGGTTCCTACGAGCAGTACTTC. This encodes CASSLEGSGSYEQYF.

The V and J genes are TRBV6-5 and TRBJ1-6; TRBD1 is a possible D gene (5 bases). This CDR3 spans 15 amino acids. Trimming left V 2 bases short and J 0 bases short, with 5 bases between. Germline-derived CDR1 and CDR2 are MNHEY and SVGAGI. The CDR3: CASSYDSSYNSPLHF. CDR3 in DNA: TGTGCCAGCAGTTACGACAGCTCCTATAATTCACCCCTCCACTTT.

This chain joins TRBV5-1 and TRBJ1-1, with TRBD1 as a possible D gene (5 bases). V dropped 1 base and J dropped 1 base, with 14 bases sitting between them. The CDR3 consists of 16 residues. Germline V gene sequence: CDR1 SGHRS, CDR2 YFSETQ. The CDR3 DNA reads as TGCGCCAGCAGCTTGCTCGAACGTCAGGGGAACACTGAAGCTTTCTTT. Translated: CASSLLERQGNTEAFF.

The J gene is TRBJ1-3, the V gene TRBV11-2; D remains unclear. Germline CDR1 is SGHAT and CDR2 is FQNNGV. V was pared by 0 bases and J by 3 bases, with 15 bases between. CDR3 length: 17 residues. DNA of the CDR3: TGTGCCAGCAGCTTAGAGGTTTCGGGAAGTCTTGGAAACACCATATATTTT. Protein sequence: CASSLEVSGSLGNTIYF.

The CDR3 sequence: CASSLRLTGGDTIYF. The CDR3 bases are TGTGCCAGCAGCTTGAGGCTCACAGGGGGCGACACCATATATTTT. The chain couples TRBV7-8 to TRBJ1-3, with 9 bases matching TRBD1. The CDR3 is 15 amino acids. The V gene's germline CDR1 is SGHVS and CDR2 FQNEAQ. Trimming took 3 bases from V and 8 from J; bases not matched to a gene: 8.